This T cell receptor (beta chain) was observed in a study of blood T cell repertoires in COVID-19. Study-level information: The origin of the acute and convalescent COVID-19 samples was the United States, Italy and Spain.

Enrollment of patients from Seattle took place during active infection, with longitudinal follow-up. V gave up 3 bases and J gave up 4 bases; unmatched junction bases: 4. Germline CDR1 and CDR2: SGHTA and FQGNSA. The CDR3 is 15 residues long. Under the authors' procedure: Nucleated cell counts were estimated from reference gene primer amplification. TCRdb's table, derived via immunoSEQ multiplex PCR, lists solely in-frame clones and lacks some. V, J and clone size reflect that table, while D and trimming were determined from the DNA. The sample comprises some 270,000 clones, approximately 85% of which are singletons, and 0.7% to 0.9% rests with the top ten.

This TCR was sampled from a human donor with COVID-19, enrolled during active disease. The donor label of this sample is uncertain. Sequencing used peripheral blood. The chain employs TRBV7-2 and TRBJ2-3; 10 bases map to TRBD2. CDR3 DNA sequence: TGTGCCAGCAGCTTCGGACTAGCGGTAGCAGATACGCAGTATTTT. Residues: CASSFGLAVADTQYF.